The sequence of this TCR beta chain was determined in a study of blood T cell repertoires in COVID-19. Looking at the study overall: Samples taken during acute and convalescent COVID-19 were collected in the United States, Italy and Spain.

This clone was observed a handful of times. Within the sample, other DNA sequences also encode this same CDR3. Original data processing: By means of reference gene primer amplification, nucleated cell counts were estimated. Clones were read by immunoSEQ multiplex PCR, and TCRdb kept only the in-frame ones, dropping some. V and J calls and clone size are as listed in that table; D and trimming were resolved from the DNA. This repertoire shows approximately 94,000 clones, around 81% found once; its top ten account for roughly 12%. CDR1 and CDR2 from the germline V gene are MNHEY and SVGAGI. The CDR3 length is 14 residues. The germline V and J ends were trimmed by 7 bases and 1 base, with 10 bases remaining between them.

Sequencing was performed on peripheral blood. The clonotype was recovered from a man aged 50 to 59 with active or convalescent COVID-19. V usage is TRBV6-5 and J usage is TRBJ1-4; possibly TRBD1 for D (5 bases). The CDR3 sequence: CASMRGGTNEKLFF. CDR3 coding DNA: TGTGCCAGCATGAGGGGAGGAACTAATGAAAAACTGTTTTTT.